This T cell receptor (beta chain) was captured by sequencing in a study of CXCR3-negative and CXCR3-positive naive CD8 T cells. General study findings and limits: When CXCR3-positive naive cells were set against CXCR3-negative naive cells, the former had more hydrophobic TRB CDR3s. Cryopreserved PBMCs had partly decreased CXCR3 expression; fresh PBMCs were used in most assays.

The CDR3 covers 15 residues. CDR1 and CDR2 (germline): SGHRS, YFSETQ. As to this clonotype: Its antigen is undetermined.

5' RACE that incorporated UMI labels was used to prepare the TRB cDNA libraries. TCRdb reprocessed the 5' RACE reads and stores each CDR3 protein as one record, lacking DNA. The sample has roughly 130,000 distinct CDR3 sequences. The sample comprised naive CXCR3+ CD8+ T cells from blood. Subset defined: CD45RO-CCR7+CD27+CD95- naive CD8+ T cells expressing CXCR3 (TNR3+). The origin of this receptor is a human donor in good health. Some clones in this sample may be carry-over from other donors' samples. The chain carries TRBV5-1 and TRBJ1-2. CDR3 sequence reads: CASSSDPGLNYGYTF.